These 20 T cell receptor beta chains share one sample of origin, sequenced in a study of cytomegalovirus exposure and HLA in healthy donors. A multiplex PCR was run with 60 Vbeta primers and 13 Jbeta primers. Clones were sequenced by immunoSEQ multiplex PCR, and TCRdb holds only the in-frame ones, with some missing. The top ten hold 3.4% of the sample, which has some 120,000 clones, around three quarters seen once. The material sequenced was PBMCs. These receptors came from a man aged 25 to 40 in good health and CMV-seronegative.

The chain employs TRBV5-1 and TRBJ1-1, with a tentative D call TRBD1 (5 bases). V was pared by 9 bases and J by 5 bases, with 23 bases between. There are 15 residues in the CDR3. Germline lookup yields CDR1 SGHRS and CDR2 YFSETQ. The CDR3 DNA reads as TGCGCCACCTCGGAAGGGCAGGGAAGTAGTACTGAAGCTTTCTTT. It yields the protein CATSEGQGSSTEAFF.

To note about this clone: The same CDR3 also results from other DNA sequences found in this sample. The CDR3 protein is CASSQDMRGTDTQYF. DNA for the CDR3: TGCGCCAGCAGCCAAGATATGAGGGGGACAGATACGCAGTATTTT. This sequence joins TRBV4-3 and TRBJ2-3; D may be TRBD1 (6 bases). Germline assignment: CDR1 LGHNA and CDR2 YSLEER. CDR3 length equals 15 residues. V was cut by 0 bases and J by 3 bases, with 10 bases left in between.

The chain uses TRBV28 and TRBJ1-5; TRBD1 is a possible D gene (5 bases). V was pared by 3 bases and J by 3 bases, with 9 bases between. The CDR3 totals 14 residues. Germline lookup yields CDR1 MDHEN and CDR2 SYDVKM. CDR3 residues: CASSFRVLNQPQHF. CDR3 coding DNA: TGTGCCAGCAGTTTCAGGGTCCTCAATCAGCCCCAGCATTTT. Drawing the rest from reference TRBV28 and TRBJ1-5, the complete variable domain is DVKVTQSSRYLVKRTGEKVFLECVQDMDHENMFWYRQDPGLGLRLIYFSYDVKMKEKGDIPEGYSVSREKKERFSLILESASTNQTSMYLCASSFRVLNQPQHFGDGTRLSIL.

The CDR3 region is CASMRDRTSYEQYF. CDR3 in DNA: TGTGCCAGTATGCGGGACAGGACTTCCTACGAGCAGTACTTC. The rearrangement uses TRBV19 and TRBJ2-7, with 8 bases fitting TRBD1. CDR1 and CDR2 from the germline V gene are LNHDA and SQIVND (reference sequence). With 7 bases clipped from V and 1 base from J, the junction kept 6 bases outside the gene matches. This CDR3 region has 14 residues.

CDR3 nucleotides: TGTGCCAGCAGCTCTATCGTCCGGGACATAACCTACAATGAGCAGTTCTTC. It translates to CASSSIVRDITYNEQFF. The genes are TRBV7-3 and TRBJ2-1, with D tentatively TRBD1 (6 bases). Per germline, CDR1 SGHTA and CDR2 FQGTGA. V shed 4 bases and J shed 2 bases, with 18 bases lying between them. The CDR3 sequence is 17 residues long.

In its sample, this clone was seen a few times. The DNA of the CDR3 is TGTGCCAGCAGCTCCCACACAGGGGCGTCCTTCTATGGCTACACCTTC. It encodes CASSSHTGASFYGYTF. The gene calls are TRBV5-5 and TRBJ1-2, with 7 bases matching TRBD1. Germline CDR1 reads SGHKS; CDR2 reads YYEKEE (reference sequence). Trimming took 3 bases from V and 4 from J; bases not matched to a gene: 12. CDR3 length: 16 residues.

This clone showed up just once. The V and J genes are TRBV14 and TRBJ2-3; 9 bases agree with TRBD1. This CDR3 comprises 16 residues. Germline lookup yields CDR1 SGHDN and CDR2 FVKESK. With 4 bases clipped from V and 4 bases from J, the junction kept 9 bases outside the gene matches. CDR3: CASSRSGTGFADTQYF. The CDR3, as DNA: TGTGCCAGCAGCCGATCCGGGACAGGGTTTGCAGATACGCAGTATTTT.

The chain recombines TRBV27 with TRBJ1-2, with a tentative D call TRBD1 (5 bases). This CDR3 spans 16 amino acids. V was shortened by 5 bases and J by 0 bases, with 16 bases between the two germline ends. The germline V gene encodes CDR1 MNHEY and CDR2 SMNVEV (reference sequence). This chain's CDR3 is CASSTREAQTNYGYTF. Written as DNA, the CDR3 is TGTGCCAGCAGTACCAGGGAAGCCCAAACTAACTATGGCTACACCTTC.

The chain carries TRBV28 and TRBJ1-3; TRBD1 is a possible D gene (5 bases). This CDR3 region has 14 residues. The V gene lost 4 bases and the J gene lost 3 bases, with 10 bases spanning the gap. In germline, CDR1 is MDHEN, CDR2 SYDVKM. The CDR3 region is CASSYGGVGNTIYF. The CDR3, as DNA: TGTGCCAGCAGTTACGGAGGGGTTGGAAACACCATATATTTT.

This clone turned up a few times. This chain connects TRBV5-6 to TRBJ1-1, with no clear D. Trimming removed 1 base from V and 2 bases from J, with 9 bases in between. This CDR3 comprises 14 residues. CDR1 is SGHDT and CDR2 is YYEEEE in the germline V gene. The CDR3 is CASSLPGENTEAFF. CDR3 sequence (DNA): TGTGCCAGCAGCTTGCCGGGAGAAAACACTGAAGCTTTCTTT.

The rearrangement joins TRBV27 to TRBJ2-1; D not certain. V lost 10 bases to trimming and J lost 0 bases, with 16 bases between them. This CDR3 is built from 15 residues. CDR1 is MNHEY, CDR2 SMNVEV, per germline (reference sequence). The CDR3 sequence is CATSTGGSSYNEQFF. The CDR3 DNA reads TGTGCCACCTCAACCGGCGGTAGCTCCTACAATGAGCAGTTCTTC.

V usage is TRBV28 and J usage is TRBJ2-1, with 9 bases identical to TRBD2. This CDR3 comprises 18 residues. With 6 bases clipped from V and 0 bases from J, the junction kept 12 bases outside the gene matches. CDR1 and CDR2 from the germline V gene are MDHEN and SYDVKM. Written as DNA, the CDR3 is TGTGCCAGCAGCTCCACCTTCATTAGCGGGAGCTCCTACAATGAGCAGTTCTTC. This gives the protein CASSSTFISGSSYNEQFF. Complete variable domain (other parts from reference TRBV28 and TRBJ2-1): DVKVTQSSRYLVKRTGEKVFLECVQDMDHENMFWYRQDPGLGLRLIYFSYDVKMKEKGDIPEGYSVSREKKERFSLILESASTNQTSMYLCASSSTFISGSSYNEQFFGPGTRLTVL.

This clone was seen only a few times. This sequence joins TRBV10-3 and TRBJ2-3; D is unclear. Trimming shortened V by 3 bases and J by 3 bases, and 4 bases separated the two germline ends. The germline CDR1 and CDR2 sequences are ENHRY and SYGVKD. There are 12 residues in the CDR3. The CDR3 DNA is TGTGCCATCAGTGACGAGACAGATACGCAGTATTTT. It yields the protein CAISDETDTQYF.

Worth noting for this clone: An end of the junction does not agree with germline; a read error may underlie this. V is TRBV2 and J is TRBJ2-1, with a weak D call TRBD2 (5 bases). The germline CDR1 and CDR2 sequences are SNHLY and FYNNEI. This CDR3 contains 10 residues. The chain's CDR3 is CASSAGIRVF. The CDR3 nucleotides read TGTGCCAGCAGTGCCGGGATTAGAGTCTTC.

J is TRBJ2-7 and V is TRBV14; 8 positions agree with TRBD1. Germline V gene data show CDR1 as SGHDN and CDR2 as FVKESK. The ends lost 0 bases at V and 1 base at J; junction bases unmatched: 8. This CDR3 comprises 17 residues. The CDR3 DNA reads TGTGCCAGCAGCCAAGATCTTCCGAGGACAGGGTCCTACGAGCAGTACTTC. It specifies CASSQDLPRTGSYEQYF.

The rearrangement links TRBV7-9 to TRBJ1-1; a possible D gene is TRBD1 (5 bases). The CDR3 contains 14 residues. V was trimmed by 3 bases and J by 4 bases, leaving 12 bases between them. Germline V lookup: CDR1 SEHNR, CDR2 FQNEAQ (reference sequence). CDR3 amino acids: CASSLSGLSTEAFF. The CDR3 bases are TGTGCCAGCAGCTTGTCAGGGTTAAGCACTGAAGCTTTCTTT.

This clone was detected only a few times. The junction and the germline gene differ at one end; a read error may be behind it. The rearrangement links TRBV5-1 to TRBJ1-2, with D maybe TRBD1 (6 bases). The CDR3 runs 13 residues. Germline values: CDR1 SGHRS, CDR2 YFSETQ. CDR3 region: CASSLGDIYGYTF. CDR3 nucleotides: TGCGCCAGCAGTTTGGGGGACATCTATGGCTACACCTTC.

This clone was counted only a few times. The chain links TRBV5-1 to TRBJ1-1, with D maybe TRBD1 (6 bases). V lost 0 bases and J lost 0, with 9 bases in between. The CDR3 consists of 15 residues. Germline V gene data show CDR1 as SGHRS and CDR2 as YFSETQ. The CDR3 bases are TGCGCCAGCAGCTTGGTGGGGACACTGAACACTGAAGCTTTCTTT. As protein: CASSLVGTLNTEAFF.

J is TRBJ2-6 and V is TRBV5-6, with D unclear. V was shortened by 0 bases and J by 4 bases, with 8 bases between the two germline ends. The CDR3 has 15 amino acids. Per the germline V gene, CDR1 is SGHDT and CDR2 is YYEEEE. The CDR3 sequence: CASSLVRLGANVLTF. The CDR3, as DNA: TGTGCCAGCAGCTTGGTGCGGCTGGGGGCCAACGTCCTGACTTTC.

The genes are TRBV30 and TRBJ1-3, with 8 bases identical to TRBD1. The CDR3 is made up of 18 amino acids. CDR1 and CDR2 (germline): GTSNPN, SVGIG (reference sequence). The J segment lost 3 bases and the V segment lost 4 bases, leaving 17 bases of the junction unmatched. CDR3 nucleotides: TGTGCCTGGAACGGCAGGGGGCGTCAATCCCACGTTGGAAACACCATATATTTT. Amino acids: CAWNGRGRQSHVGNTIYF.